Ten or more counts support the clone carrying this T cell receptor beta chain. Its specificity is unknown. Thyroid surgery took place with no prior treatment in any patient. In the original processing: Clinicopathological groups differed in CDR3, with these differences serving to build a distant-metastasis classifier for papillary thyroid cancer. From the PCR reads, TCRdb re-called clones with MiXCR. The authors' filters were not applied to this entry. The sample consists of 30,000 or so clones, around a quarter of them appearing once. The source of the sample is a study of metastatic and nonmetastatic thyroid tumors. Study background: Peripheral blood and tumor or nodule samples from malignant and benign thyroid patients were compared. Study observations and caveats: Malignant thyroid tumors reportedly had TCR beta diversity that was significantly higher than in benign nodules, in blood and tumor.

Germline loops: CDR1 SGHRS, CDR2 YFSETQ. The J segment lost 4 bases and the V segment lost 3 bases, leaving 10 bases of the junction unmatched. The CDR3 sequence is 18 residues long. What was sequenced was blood. The sequence was collected from a female donor with papillary thyroid cancer or a benign thyroid nodule (not recorded which). Some clones in this sample may be carry-over from other donors' samples. V is TRBV5-1 and J is TRBJ2-5, with TRBD2 matching over 15 bases. CDR3 protein: CASSSGLAGGPSGETQYF. The CDR3 nucleotides are TGCGCCAGCAGCTCCGGACTAGCGGGAGGGCCCTCGGGAGAGACCCAGTACTTC.